This paragraph covers one TCR beta chain sequence. This sample is part of a study of blood T cell repertoires in COVID-19. Study details: Samples representing acute and convalescent COVID-19 were sourced from the United States, Italy and Spain. Sources were T cells, B-cell-depleted T cells, or PBMCs; the material itself was cDNA or gDNA.

The CDR3 runs 17 residues. The V and J ends lost 2 bases and 6 bases, in that order; junction bases with no gene match: 10. The germline CDR1 and CDR2 sequences are KGHDR and SFDVKD. In the original workflow: Nucleated cell number was recorded as an estimate derived from reference gene primer amplification. Libraries were prepared by immunoSEQ multiplex PCR; TCRdb keeps only in-frame clonotypes and omits some of them. V and J calls and clone size are given by that table; D and trimming were obtained from the DNA. The data contain more than 100,000 clones, around four fifths of them singletons. The rearrangement joins TRBV24-1 to TRBJ2-1; 9 bases align to TRBD1. The TCR originated in a man aged 55 to 70 with active or convalescent COVID-19. The material sequenced was peripheral blood. CDR3 DNA sequence: TGTGCCACCAGTGATTCCTCCGGGACAGGGTATGTCAATGAGCAGTTCTTC. Amino acid sequence: CATSDSSGTGYVNEQFF.